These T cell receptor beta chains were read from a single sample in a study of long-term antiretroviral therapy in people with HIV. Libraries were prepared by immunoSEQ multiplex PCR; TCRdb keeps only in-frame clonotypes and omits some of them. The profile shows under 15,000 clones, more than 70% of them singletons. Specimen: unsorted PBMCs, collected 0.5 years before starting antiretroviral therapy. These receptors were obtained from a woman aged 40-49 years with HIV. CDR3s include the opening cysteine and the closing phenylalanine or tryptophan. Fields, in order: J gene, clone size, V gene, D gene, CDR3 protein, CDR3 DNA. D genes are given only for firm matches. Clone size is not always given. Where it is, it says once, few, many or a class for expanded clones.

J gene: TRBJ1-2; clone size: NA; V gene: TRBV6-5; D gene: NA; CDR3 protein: CASKVDLNYGYTF; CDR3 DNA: TGTGCCAGCAAAGTTGACCTGAACTATGGCTACACCTTC
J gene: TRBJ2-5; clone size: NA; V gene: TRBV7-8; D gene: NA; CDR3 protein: CASSPPDGGLETQYF; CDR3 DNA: TGTGCCAGCAGCCCCCCCGACGGGGGGCTGGAGACCCAGTACTTC
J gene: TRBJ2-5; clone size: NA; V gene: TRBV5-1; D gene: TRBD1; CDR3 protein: CASSLGQGGETQYF; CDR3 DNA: TGCGCCAGCAGCTTGGGACAGGGGGGAGAGACCCAGTACTTC
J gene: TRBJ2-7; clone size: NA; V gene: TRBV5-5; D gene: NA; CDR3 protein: CASSLAGLTAGKLYEQYF; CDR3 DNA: TGTGCCAGCAGCTTGGCCGGTCTAACGGCGGGGAAGCTCTACGAGCAGTACTTC
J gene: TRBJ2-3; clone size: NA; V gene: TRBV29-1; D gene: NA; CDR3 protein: CSVEQGQGDTQYF; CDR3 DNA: TGCAGCGTTGAACAGGGGCAGGGTGATACGCAGTATTTT
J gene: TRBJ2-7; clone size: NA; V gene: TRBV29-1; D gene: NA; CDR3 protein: CSVEDGDLGTYEQYF; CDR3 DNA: TGCAGCGTTGAAGATGGAGACCTGGGCACCTACGAGCAGTACTTC
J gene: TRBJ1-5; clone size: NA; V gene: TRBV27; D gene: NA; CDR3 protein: CASSPRVVEQPQHF; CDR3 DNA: TGTGCCAGCAGTCCCAGGGTCGTAGAACAGCCCCAGCATTTT
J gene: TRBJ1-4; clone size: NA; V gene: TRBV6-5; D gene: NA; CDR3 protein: CASSFSDWGEKLFF; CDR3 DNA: TGTGCCAGCAGTTTCAGCGATTGGGGTGAAAAACTGTTTTTT
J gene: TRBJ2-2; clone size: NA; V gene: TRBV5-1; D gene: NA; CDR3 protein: CASSPSNTGELFF; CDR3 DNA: TGCGCCAGCAGCCCATCGAACACCGGGGAGCTGTTTTTT
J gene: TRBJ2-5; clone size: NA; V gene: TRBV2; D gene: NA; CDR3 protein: CASTKEAVGGKTQYF; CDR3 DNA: TGTGCCAGCACCAAGGAGGCGGTAGGGGGTAAGACCCAGTACTTC
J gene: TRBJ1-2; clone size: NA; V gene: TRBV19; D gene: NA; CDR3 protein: CASGPRQVNYGYTF; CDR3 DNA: TGTGCCAGTGGCCCCAGACAGGTGAACTATGGCTACACCTTC
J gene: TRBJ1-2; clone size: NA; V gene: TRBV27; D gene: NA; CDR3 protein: CASSLWGTDSYGYTF; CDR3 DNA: TGTGCCAGCAGTTTATGGGGTACGGATTCTTATGGCTACACCTTC
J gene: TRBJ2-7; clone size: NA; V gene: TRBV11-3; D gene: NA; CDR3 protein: CASSDGDIDDEQYF; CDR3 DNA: TGTGCCAGCAGCGACGGCGACATTGACGACGAGCAGTACTTC
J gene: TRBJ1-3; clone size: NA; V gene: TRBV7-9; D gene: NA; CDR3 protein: CASSSEDLPGNTIYF; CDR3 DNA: TGTGCCAGCAGCTCCGAGGACCTTCCTGGAAACACCATATATTTT
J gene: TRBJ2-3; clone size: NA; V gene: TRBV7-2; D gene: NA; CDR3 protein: CASSFTPDTQYF; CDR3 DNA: TGTGCCAGCAGCTTCACTCCGGATACGCAGTATTTT
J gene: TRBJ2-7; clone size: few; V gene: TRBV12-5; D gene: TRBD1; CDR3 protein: CASGSKGANEQYF; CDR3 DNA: TGTGCTAGTGGGTCAAAGGGGGCCAACGAGCAGTACTTC
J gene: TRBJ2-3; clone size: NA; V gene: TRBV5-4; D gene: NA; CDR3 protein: CASGEGVSTDTQYF; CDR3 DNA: TGTGCCAGCGGCGAGGGGGTTAGCACAGATACGCAGTATTTT
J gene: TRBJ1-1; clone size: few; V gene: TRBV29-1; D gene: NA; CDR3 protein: CSVEGRLNTEAFF; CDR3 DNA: TGCAGCGTTGAGGGACGGCTGAACACTGAAGCTTTCTTT
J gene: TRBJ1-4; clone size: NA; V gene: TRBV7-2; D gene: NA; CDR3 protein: CASSQPGQKLFF; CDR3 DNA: TGTGCCAGCAGCCAACCCGGCCAAAAACTGTTTTTT
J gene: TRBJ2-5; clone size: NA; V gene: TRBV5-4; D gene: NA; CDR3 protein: CASEGSGNFAPPLGETQYF; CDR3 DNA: TGTGCCAGCGAGGGTTCCGGAAATTTTGCCCCCCCCCTCGGGGAGACCCAGTACTTC
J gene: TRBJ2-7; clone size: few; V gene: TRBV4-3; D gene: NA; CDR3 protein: CASSQDNGGAPYEQYF; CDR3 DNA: TGCGCCAGCAGCCAAGATAACGGGGGAGCTCCCTACGAGCAGTACTTC
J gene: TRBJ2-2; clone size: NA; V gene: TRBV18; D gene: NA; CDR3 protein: CASSYATVNTGELFF; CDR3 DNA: TGTGCCAGCTCATACGCCACAGTGAACACCGGGGAGCTGTTTTTT
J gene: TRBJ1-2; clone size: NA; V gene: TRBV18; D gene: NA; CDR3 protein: CASSPPETALRGYTF; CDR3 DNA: TGTGCCAGCTCACCACCGGAAACGGCTCTTCGCGGCTACACCTTC
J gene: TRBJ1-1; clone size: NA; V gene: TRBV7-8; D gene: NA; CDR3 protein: CASSTSGVTEAFF; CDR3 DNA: TGTGCCAGCAGCACGTCAGGGGTCACTGAAGCTTTCTTT
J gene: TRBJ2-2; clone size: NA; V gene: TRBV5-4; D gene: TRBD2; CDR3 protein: CASSWGGRMAGELFF; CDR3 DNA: TGTGCCAGCAGCTGGGGAGGGAGGATGGCCGGGGAGCTGTTTTTT
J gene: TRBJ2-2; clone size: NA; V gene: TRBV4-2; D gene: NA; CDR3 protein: CASSQNLQAFNTGELFF; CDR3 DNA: TGTGCCAGCAGCCAAAATTTACAGGCCTTCAACACCGGGGAGCTGTTTTTT
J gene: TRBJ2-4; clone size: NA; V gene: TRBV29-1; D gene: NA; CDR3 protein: CSVDKTDIQYF; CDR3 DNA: TGCAGCGTTGACAAAACGGACATTCAGTACTTC
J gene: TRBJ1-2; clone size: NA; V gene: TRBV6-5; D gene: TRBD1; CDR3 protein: CASSYWGQGDGYTF; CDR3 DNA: TGTGCCAGCAGTTACTGGGGACAGGGAGACGGCTACACCTTC
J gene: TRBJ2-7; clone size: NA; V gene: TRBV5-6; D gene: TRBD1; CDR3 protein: CASSSRGQGAGEQYF; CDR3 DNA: TGTGCCAGCAGCTCTAGGGGACAGGGGGCGGGGGAGCAGTACTTC
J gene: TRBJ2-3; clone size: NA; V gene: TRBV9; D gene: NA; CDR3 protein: CASSVEGVGTDTQYF; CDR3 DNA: TGTGCCAGCAGCGTAGAGGGAGTGGGCACAGATACGCAGTATTTT
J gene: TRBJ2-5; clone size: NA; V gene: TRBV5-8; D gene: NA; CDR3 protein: CASRNPGTETQYF; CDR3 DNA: TGTGCCAGCAGGAATCCGGGGACAGAGACCCAGTACTTC
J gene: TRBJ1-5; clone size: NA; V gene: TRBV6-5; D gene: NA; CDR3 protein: CASSLIGLGQPQHF; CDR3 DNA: TGTGCCAGCAGTCTTATAGGGTTGGGCCAGCCCCAGCATTTT
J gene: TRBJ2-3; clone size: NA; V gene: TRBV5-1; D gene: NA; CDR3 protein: CASSFGQGSDTQYF; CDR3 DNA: TGCGCCAGCAGCTTCGGGCAGGGCTCAGATACGCAGTATTTT
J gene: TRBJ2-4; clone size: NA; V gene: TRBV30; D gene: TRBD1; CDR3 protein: CAWSVQSGTGERIQYF; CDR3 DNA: TGTGCCTGGAGTGTACAGTCGGGGACAGGGGAGCGCATTCAGTACTTC
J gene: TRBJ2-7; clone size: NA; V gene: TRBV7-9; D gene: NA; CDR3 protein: CASSGRQSYEQYF; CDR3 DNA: TGTGCCAGCAGCGGCAGACAGAGTTACGAGCAGTACTTC
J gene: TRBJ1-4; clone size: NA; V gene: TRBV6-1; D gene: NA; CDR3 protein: CASSEPATNEKLFF; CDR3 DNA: TGTGCCAGCAGTGAGCCTGCAACTAATGAAAAACTGTTTTTT
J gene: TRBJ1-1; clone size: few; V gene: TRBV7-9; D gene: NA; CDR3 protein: CASKDGVANTEAFF; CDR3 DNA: TGTGCCAGCAAGGACGGAGTTGCGAACACTGAAGCTTTCTTT
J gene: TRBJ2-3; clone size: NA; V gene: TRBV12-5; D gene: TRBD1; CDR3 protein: CASGWGQGYSDTQYF; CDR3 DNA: TGTGCTAGTGGTTGGGGACAGGGTTACTCAGATACGCAGTATTTT
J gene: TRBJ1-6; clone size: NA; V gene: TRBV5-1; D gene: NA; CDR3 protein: CASSLGSGGLSPLHF; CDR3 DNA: TGCGCCAGCAGCTTGGGCTCAGGCGGGCTTTCACCCCTCCACTTT
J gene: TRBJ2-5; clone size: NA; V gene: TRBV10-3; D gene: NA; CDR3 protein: CAISGSRQETQYF; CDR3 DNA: TGTGCCATCAGCGGGAGTCGGCAAGAGACCCAGTACTTC
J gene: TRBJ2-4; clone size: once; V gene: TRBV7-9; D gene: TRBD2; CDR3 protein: CASSPGLAVNIQYF; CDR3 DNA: TGTGCCAGCAGCCCGGGACTAGCGGTAAACATTCAGTACTTC
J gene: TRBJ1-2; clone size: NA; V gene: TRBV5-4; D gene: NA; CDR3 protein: CASETTDGYTF; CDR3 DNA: TGTGCCAGCGAGACCACAGATGGCTACACCTTC
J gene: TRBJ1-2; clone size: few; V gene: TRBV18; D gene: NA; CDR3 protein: CASSPYRDGGYTF; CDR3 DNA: TGTGCCAGCTCACCATACAGGGATGGTGGCTACACCTTC
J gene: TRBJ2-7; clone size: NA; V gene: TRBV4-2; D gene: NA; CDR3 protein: CASSQGSYEQYF; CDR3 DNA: TGTGCCAGCAGCCAAGGATCCTACGAGCAGTACTTC
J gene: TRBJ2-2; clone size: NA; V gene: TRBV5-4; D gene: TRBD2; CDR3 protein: CASSRAGRVAGELFF; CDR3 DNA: TGTGCCAGCAGCCGGGCAGGGAGGGTTGCCGGGGAGCTGTTTTTT
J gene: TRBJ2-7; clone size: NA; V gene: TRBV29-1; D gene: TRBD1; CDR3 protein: CSALRGQGAYEQYF; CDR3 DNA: TGCAGCGCCCTAAGGGGACAGGGGGCTTACGAGCAGTACTTC
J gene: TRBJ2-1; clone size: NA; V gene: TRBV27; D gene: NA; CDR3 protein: CASSARLGGNEQFF; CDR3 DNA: TGTGCCAGCAGTGCCCGACTAGGTGGCAATGAGCAGTTCTTC
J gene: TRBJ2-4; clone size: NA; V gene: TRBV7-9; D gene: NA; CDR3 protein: CASSLDVLAKNIQYF; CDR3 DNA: TGTGCCAGCAGCTTAGACGTCCTAGCCAAAAACATTCAGTACTTC
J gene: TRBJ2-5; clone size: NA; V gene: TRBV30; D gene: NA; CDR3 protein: CAWSPDLSPNTRETQYF; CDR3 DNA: TGTGCCTGGAGTCCCGACTTAAGCCCTAACACAAGGGAGACCCAGTACTTC
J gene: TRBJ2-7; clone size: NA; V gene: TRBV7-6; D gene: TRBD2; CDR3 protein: CASSLGSGRNEQYF; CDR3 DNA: TGTGCCAGCAGCTTGGGTAGCGGGAGAAACGAGCAGTACTTC
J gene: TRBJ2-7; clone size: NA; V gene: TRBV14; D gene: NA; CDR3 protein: CASSQGAEQYF; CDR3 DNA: TGTGCCAGCAGCCAAGGAGCAGAGCAGTACTTC
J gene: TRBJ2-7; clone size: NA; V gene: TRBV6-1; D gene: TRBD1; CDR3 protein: CASRTGNYEQYF; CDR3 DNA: TGTGCCAGCAGGACAGGGAACTACGAGCAGTACTTC
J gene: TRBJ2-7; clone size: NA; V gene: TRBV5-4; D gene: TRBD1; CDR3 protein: CASSLQGSPYEQYF; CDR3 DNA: TGTGCCAGCAGCCTACAGGGGTCTCCCTACGAGCAGTACTTC
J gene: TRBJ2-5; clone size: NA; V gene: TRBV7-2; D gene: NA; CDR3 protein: CASSRGSHEQTQYF; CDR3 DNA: TGTGCCAGCAGCCGTGGCTCCCACGAGCAGACCCAGTACTTC
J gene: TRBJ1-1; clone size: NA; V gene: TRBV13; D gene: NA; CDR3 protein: CASSGPSAFF; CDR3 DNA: TGTGCCAGCAGCGGACCGAGCGCTTTCTTT